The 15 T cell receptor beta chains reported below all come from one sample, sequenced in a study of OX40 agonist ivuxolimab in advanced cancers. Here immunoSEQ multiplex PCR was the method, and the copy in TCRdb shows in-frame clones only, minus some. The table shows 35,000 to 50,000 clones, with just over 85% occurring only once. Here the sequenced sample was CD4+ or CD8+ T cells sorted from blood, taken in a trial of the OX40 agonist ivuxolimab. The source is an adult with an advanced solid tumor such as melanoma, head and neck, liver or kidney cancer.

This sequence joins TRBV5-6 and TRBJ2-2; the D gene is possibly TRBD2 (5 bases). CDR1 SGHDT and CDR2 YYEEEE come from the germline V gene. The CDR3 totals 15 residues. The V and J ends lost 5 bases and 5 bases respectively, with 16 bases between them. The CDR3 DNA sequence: TGTGCCAGCAGTAATGCGGGCCTCTGGACCGGGGAGCTGTTTTTT. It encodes CASSNAGLWTGELFF.

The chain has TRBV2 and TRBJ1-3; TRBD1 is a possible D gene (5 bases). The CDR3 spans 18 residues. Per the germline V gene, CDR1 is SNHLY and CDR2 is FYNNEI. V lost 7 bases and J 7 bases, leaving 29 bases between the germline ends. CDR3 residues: CASTEWPRAGHQVNTIYF. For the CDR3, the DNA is TGTGCCAGCACGGAGTGGCCCCGTGCAGGGCACCAGGTGAACACCATATATTTT. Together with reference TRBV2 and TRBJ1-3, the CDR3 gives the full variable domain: EPEVTQTPSHQVTQMGQEVILRCVPISNHLYFYWYRQILGQKVEFLVSFYNNEISEKSEIFDDQFSVERPDGSNFTLKIRSTKLEDSAMYFCASTEWPRAGHQVNTIYFGEGSWLTVV.

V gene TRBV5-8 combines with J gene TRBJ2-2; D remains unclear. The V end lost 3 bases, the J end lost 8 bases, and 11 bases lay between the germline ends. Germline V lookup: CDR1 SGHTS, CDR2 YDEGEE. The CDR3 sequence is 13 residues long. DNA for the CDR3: TGTGCCAGCAGCTCAGCCCCATATGGGGAGCTGTTTTTT. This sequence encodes CASSSAPYGELFF.

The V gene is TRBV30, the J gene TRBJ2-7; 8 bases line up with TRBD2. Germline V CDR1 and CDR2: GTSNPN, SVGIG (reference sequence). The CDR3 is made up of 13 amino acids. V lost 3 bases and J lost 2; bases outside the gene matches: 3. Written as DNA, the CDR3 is TGTGCCTGGAGCGGTAGCGGGGCCTACGAGCAGTACTTC. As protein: CAWSGSGAYEQYF.

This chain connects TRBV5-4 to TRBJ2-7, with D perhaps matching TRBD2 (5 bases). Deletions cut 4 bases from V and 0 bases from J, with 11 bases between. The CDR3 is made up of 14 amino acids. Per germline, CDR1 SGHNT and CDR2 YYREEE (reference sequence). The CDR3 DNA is TGTGCCAGCAGCCAGGACTGGGGCTCCTACGAGCAGTACTTC. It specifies CASSQDWGSYEQYF.

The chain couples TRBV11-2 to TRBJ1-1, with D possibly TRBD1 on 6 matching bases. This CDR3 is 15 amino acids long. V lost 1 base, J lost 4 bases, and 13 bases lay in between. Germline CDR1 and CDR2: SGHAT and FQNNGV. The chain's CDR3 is CASSLAWGPVTEAFF. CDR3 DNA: TGTGCCAGCAGCTTAGCTTGGGGGCCGGTCACTGAAGCTTTCTTT.

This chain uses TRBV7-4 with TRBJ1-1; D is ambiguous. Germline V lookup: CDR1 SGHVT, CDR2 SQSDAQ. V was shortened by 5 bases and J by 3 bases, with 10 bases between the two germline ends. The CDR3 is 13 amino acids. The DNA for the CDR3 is TGTGCCAGCAGCCCCCGGGAGTACACTGAAGCTTTCTTT. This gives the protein CASSPREYTEAFF.

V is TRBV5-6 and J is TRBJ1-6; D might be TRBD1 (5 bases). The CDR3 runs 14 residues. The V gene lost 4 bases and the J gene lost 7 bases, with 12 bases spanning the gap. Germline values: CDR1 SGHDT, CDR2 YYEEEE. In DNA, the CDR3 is TGTGCCAGCAGCGACAAGGGGTACAATTCACCCCTCCACTTT. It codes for CASSDKGYNSPLHF.

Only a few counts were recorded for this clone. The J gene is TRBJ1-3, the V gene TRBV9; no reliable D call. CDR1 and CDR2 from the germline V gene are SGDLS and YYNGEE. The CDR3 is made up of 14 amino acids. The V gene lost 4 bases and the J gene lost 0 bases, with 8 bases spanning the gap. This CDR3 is CASSPSSSGNTIYF. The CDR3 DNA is TGTGCCAGCAGCCCTTCGAGCTCTGGAAACACCATATATTTT.

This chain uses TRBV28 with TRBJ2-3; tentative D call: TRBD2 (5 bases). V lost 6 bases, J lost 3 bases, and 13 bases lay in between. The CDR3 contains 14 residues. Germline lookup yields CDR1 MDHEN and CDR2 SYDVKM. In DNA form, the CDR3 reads TGTGCCAGCAGATCCTCCGGGGTAACAGATACGCAGTATTTT. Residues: CASRSSGVTDTQYF.

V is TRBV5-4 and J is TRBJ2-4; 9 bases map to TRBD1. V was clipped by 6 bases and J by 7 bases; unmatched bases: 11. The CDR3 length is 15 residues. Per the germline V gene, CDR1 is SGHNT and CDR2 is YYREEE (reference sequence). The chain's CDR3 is CASNLQGAITNIQYF. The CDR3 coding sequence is TGTGCCAGCAACCTACAGGGGGCGATTACTAACATTCAGTACTTC.

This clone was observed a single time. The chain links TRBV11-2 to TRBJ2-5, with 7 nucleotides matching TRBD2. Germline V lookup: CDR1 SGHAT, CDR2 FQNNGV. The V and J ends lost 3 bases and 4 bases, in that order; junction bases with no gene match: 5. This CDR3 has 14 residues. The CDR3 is CASSFWGGRETQYF. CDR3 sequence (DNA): TGTGCCAGCAGCTTCTGGGGGGGTCGAGAGACCCAGTACTTC.

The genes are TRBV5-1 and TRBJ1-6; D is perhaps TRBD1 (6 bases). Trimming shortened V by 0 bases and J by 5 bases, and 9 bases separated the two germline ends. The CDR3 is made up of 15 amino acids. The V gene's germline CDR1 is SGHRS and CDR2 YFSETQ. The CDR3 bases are TGCGCCAGCAGCTTGGAAGGGGGGAATAATTCACCCCTCCACTTT. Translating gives CASSLEGGNNSPLHF.

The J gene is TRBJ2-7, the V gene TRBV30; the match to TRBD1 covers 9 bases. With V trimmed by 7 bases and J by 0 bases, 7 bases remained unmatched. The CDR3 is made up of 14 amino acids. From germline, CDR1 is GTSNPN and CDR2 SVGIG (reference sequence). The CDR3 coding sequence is TGTGCCTTAAACAGACAGGGGGGCTCCTACGAGCAGTACTTC. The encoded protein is CALNRQGGSYEQYF. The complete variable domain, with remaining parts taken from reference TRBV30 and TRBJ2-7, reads SQTIHQWPATLVQPVGSPLSLECTVEGTSNPNLYWYRQAAGRGLQLLFYSVGIGQISSEVPQNLSASRPQDRQFILSSKKLLLSDSGFYLCALNRQGGSYEQYFGPGTRLTVT.

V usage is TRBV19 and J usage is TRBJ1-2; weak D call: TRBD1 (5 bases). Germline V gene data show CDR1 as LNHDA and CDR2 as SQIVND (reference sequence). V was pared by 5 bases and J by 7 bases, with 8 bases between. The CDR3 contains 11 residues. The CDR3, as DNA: TGTGCCAGTAGTTCGGGGGGTGGCTACACCTTC. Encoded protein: CASSSGGGYTF.